This TCR beta chain was identified during a study of cytomegalovirus exposure and HLA in healthy donors. The primer mix had 60 Vbeta and 13 Jbeta primers. In the authors' methods: Later reanalysis found 75 million to 95 million unique TCR beta chains, roughly 9.9 million of them shared. TCRdb's copy holds only in-frame clones and misses some; the assay was immunoSEQ multiplex PCR. The D gene and trimming were derived from the DNA, and the V and J assignments and clone size from that table. The specimen's table records under 65,000 clones. The study, taken as a whole, reports: Looking again later, the authors saw that most CMV-associated TCR beta chains seemed HLA-restricted. Later work found that TCR association rates differed between HLA loci; DRB1 had the most and HLA-C the fewest.

The V gene's germline CDR1 is KGHSH and CDR2 LQKENI. V lost 3 bases and J lost 0, with 9 bases in between. The CDR3 is made up of 15 amino acids. Note on this clone: Antigen specificity is unknown.

The receptor comes from a woman under 30 in good health and CMV-seronegative. Sequencing was carried out using PBMCs. This chain joins TRBV18 and TRBJ1-3; the D gene is possibly TRBD1 (5 bases). The CDR3 loop reads CASSPSTDSGNTIYF. The CDR3 nucleotides are TGTGCCAGCTCACCCTCGACAGACTCTGGAAACACCATATATTTT.